This TCR beta chain was obtained from a study of human T cells and chemical hapten exposure. On the study more broadly: Mostly female, the patients presented with alopecia areata, totalis or universalis. Broader study findings: Alopecia in the donors means their immune response may deviate from healthy people's.

The CDR3 spans 14 residues. Germline V gives CDR1 LGHNA, CDR2 YSLEER. V lost 1 base and J 6 bases, leaving 11 bases between the germline ends. In its sample, this clonotype was seen many times. Its target is unknown. One entry per CDR3 protein results from TCRdb running MiXCR on the RACE reads. The table lists some 340,000 distinct CDR3 sequences, 5.5% to 8% of them singletons. Specified time point: patch test 1, 2 weeks after DPC sensitization. This sample's treatment: therapeutic diphenylcyclopropenone sensitization with weekly scalp DPC. The receptor's source is a woman aged 18-29 years with alopecia areata. Some clones in this sample may be carry-over from other donors' samples. The starting material was whole blood, obtained in connection with sensitization to the hapten diphenylcyclopropenone (DPC). V and J are TRBV4-3 and TRBJ2-3; tentative D call: TRBD1 (7 bases). The CDR3 loop reads CASSQVGGGDTQYF. CDR3 coding DNA: TGCGCCAGCAGCCAAGTAGGAGGGGGCGATACGCAGTATTTT.